This T cell receptor (beta chain) derives from a study of cytomegalovirus exposure and HLA in healthy donors. Looking at the study overall: One earlier analysis, a look at 180 million or so T cells, found 100 million to 130 million unique TCR beta sequences.

The V gene lost 2 bases and the J gene lost 2 bases, with 10 bases spanning the gap. Germline-derived CDR1 and CDR2 are MDHEN and SYDVKM. This CDR3 is built from 15 residues. To note about this clone: The identical CDR3 is also encoded by other nucleotide sequences in the sample.

Both 60 Vbeta primers and 13 Jbeta primers went into the PCR. Method: immunoSEQ multiplex PCR; TCRdb's copy keeps in-frame clones and lacks some. Here the sample spans 150,000 to 200,000 clones, roughly 84% being singletons. Sequenced input: PBMCs. The rearrangement joins TRBV28 to TRBJ1-5, with D tentatively TRBD1 (5 bases). This TCR was recovered from a man aged 18 to 30 in good health and CMV-seronegative. DNA for the CDR3: TGTGCCAGCAGTTTAAGGGGATTGGGCAATCAGCCCCAGCATTTT. It specifies CASSLRGLGNQPQHF.